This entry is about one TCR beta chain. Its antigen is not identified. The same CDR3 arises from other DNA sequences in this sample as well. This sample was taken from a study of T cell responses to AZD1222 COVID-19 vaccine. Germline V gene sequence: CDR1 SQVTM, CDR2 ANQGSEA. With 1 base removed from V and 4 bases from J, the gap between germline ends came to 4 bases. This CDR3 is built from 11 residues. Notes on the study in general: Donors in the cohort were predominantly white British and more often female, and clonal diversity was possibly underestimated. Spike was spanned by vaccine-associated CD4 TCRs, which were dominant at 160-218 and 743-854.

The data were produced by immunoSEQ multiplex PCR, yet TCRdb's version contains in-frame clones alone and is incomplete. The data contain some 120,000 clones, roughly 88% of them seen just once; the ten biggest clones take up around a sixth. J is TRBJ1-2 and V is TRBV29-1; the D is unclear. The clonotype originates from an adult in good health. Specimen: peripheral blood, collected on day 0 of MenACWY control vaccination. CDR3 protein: CSVEVRYGYTF. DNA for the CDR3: TGCAGCGTTGAAGTCCGCTATGGCTACACCTTC.